A selection of T cell receptor beta chains follows, all from one sample in a study of blood T cell repertoires in COVID-19. Measured with immunoSEQ multiplex PCR; TCRdb has only the in-frame clones, and not every one. There are about 310,000 clones in the sample; about nine tenths occur only once, and 8.9% lies in the top ten. The material sequenced was PBMCs or T cells enriched from blood (not recorded which). The receptor set was obtained from a woman under 30 who had recovered from COVID-19. Each CDR3 is given with its conserved first and last residue. The D gene is left open where the match is weak. Size tells how often a clone was seen (once, few, many) or the class of an expanded clone, and some rows leave it out.

V: TRBV4-1; length: 14; size: NA; J: TRBJ1-5; D: TRBD1; DNA: TGCGCCAGCAGCGATGACACAGGGGTTCAGCCCCAGCATTTT; CDR3: CASSDDTGVQPQHF
V: TRBV7-9; length: 14; size: NA; J: TRBJ2-7; D: NA; DNA: TGTGCCAGCAGCTTAGGACAGGAGGCCTACGAGCAGTACTTC; CDR3: CASSLGQEAYEQYF
V: TRBV9; length: 16; size: once; J: TRBJ2-1; D: TRBD2; DNA: TGTGCCAGCAGCCCACGGCTAGCGGGCTCCTACAATGAGCAGTTCTTC; CDR3: CASSPRLAGSYNEQFF
V: TRBV7-6; length: 11; size: NA; J: TRBJ2-1; D: NA; DNA: TGTGCCAGCAGCTTAGGCGATGAGCAGTTCTTC; CDR3: CASSLGDEQFF
V: TRBV6-6; length: 15; size: few; J: TRBJ1-5; D: TRBD1; DNA: TGTGCCAGCGGGATCCAGGGGGCAAGCAATCAGCCCCAGCATTTT; CDR3: CASGIQGASNQPQHF
V: TRBV28; length: 15; size: NA; J: TRBJ1-5; D: NA; DNA: TGTGCCAGCAGTTTCCAACAGGTTAGAGGTCAGCCCCAGCATTTT; CDR3: CASSFQQVRGQPQHF
V: TRBV4-3; length: 16; size: NA; J: TRBJ1-1; D: TRBD1; DNA: TGCGCCAGCAGCCAAGAAGGGGGACAGATGAACACTGAAGCTTTCTTT; CDR3: CASSQEGGQMNTEAFF
V: TRBV28; length: 16; size: NA; J: TRBJ1-4; D: NA; DNA: TGTGCCAGCAGTGAAACAGGCCGTGCAACTAATGAAAAACTGTTTTTT; CDR3: CASSETGRATNEKLFF
V: TRBV28; length: 13; size: NA; J: TRBJ1-1; D: TRBD1; DNA: TGTGCCAGCAAGGGACAGCTGAACACTGAAGCTTTCTTT; CDR3: CASKGQLNTEAFF
V: TRBV7-9; length: 15; size: NA; J: TRBJ2-1; D: NA; DNA: TGTGCCAGCAGCTTACGCGGGATGTCCTACAATGAGCAGTTCTTC; CDR3: CASSLRGMSYNEQFF
V: TRBV7-2; length: 16; size: NA; J: TRBJ1-2; D: TRBD1; DNA: TGTGCCAGCAGCTTAGGTCCCCCTGGACAGGTCGGGGGCTACACCTTC; CDR3: CASSLGPPGQVGGYTF
V: TRBV6-2/TRBV6-3; length: 13; size: few; J: TRBJ2-5; D: NA; DNA: TGTGCCAGCAGTTTTGGGGGCGCGGGGACCCAGTACTTC; CDR3: CASSFGGAGTQYF
V: TRBV9; length: 16; size: NA; J: TRBJ2-3; D: TRBD1; DNA: TGTGCCAGCAGCCTAGGGACAGCGCCTTCCACAGATACGCAGTATTTT; CDR3: CASSLGTAPSTDTQYF
V: TRBV9; length: 13; size: NA; J: TRBJ1-1; D: NA; DNA: TGTGCCAGCAGCGTAGCGGGGAACACTGAAGCTTTCTTT; CDR3: CASSVAGNTEAFF
V: TRBV6-5; length: 14; size: NA; J: TRBJ1-2; D: NA; DNA: TGTGCCAGCAGTTACTCGCACAGGGCCTATGGCTACACCTTC; CDR3: CASSYSHRAYGYTF
V: TRBV6-5; length: 15; size: NA; J: TRBJ2-3; D: TRBD2; DNA: TGTGCCAGCAGGCCACTAGCGGGAGATTGGGATACGCAGTATTTT; CDR3: CASRPLAGDWDTQYF
V: TRBV6-5; length: 14; size: NA; J: TRBJ1-2; D: NA; DNA: TGTGCCAGCAGTCCCAATCCCATGGAGTTTGGCTACACCTTC; CDR3: CASSPNPMEFGYTF
V: TRBV10-3; length: 16; size: NA; J: TRBJ1-2; D: TRBD1; DNA: TGTGCCATCAGTCCCGGGACAGGCCGGGCACTATTCGGCTACACCTTC; CDR3: CAISPGTGRALFGYTF
V: TRBV27; length: 15; size: NA; J: TRBJ2-3; D: TRBD2; DNA: TGTGCCAGCAGTCCTCTAGCGGGAGCCCCAGATACGCAGTATTTT; CDR3: CASSPLAGAPDTQYF
V: TRBV7-2; length: 13; size: once; J: TRBJ1-2; D: TRBD1; DNA: TGTGCCAGCAGCCAACGACAGGGTGGCGGCTACACCTTC; CDR3: CASSQRQGGGYTF
V: TRBV6-2/TRBV6-3; length: 16; size: NA; J: TRBJ2-3; D: TRBD1; DNA: TGTGCCAGCAGTTACCCCCCGGGACAGGGGGTAGATACGCAGTATTTT; CDR3: CASSYPPGQGVDTQYF
V: TRBV28; length: 14; size: NA; J: TRBJ1-6; D: NA; DNA: TGTGCCAGCAGGGTCCCTGGGGGGAATTCACCCCTCCACTTT; CDR3: CASRVPGGNSPLHF
V: TRBV5-1; length: 14; size: NA; J: TRBJ1-1; D: NA; DNA: TGCGCCAGCAGCGCGGCAGGGGATGTATCTGAAGCTTTCTTT; CDR3: CASSAAGDVSEAFF
V: TRBV27; length: 12; size: NA; J: TRBJ1-2; D: TRBD1; DNA: TGTGAGGTGGGACAGGGAAGCTATGGCTACACCTTC; CDR3: CEVGQGSYGYTF
V: TRBV7-9; length: 15; size: NA; J: TRBJ1-6; D: NA; DNA: TGTGCCAGCAGCTTTGTAGGACACGGGCTTTCACCCCTCCACTTT; CDR3: CASSFVGHGLSPLHF
V: TRBV20-1; length: 13; size: NA; J: TRBJ1-2; D: TRBD1; DNA: TGCAGTGCTAGTGCTGACAGGGGCTATGGCTACACCTTC; CDR3: CSASADRGYGYTF
V: TRBV30; length: 14; size: NA; J: TRBJ1-5; D: TRBD1; DNA: TGTGCCTGGAGTCGGGGACAGGGAGGTCGGCCCCAGCATTTT; CDR3: CAWSRGQGGRPQHF
V: TRBV4-2; length: 15; size: NA; J: TRBJ1-2; D: TRBD1; DNA: TGTGCCAGCAGCCCCGAGGACAGGGGGTACTATGGCTACACCTTC; CDR3: CASSPEDRGYYGYTF
V: TRBV28; length: 18; size: NA; J: TRBJ1-5; D: TRBD1; DNA: TGTGCCAGCAGCTCCGAACGGGGGGACAGGGGGCAACATCAGCCCCAGCATTTT; CDR3: CASSSERGDRGQHQPQHF
V: TRBV3-1/TRBV3-2; length: 18; size: NA; J: TRBJ2-3; D: TRBD2; DNA: TGTGCCAGCAGCCAAGATCGTCCCGGGCTAGCGGGAGTTGATACGCAGTATTTT; CDR3: CASSQDRPGLAGVDTQYF
V: TRBV10-3; length: 14; size: NA; J: TRBJ2-1; D: NA; DNA: TGTGCCATCAGTGAGGGAGGGGCGCGGGATGAGCAGTTCTTC; CDR3: CAISEGGARDEQFF
V: TRBV5-1; length: 14; size: once; J: TRBJ1-6; D: TRBD1; DNA: TGCGCCAGCAGCACGGGACAGCTCGATTCACCCCTCCACTTT; CDR3: CASSTGQLDSPLHF
V: TRBV6-5; length: 13; size: NA; J: TRBJ2-4; D: NA; DNA: TGTGCCAGCAGCCGATCACAAGAGGGCATTCAGTACTTC; CDR3: CASSRSQEGIQYF
V: TRBV5-1; length: 15; size: NA; J: TRBJ1-1; D: TRBD1; DNA: TGCGCCAGCAGCCCAAACCGGGACAGGGGTACTGAAGCTTTCTTT; CDR3: CASSPNRDRGTEAFF
V: TRBV20-1; length: 10; size: NA; J: TRBJ2-1; D: NA; DNA: TGCAGTGCTCCCGAGTATGCGCAGTTCTTC; CDR3: CSAPEYAQFF
V: TRBV9; length: 15; size: NA; J: TRBJ1-2; D: NA; DNA: TGTGCCAGCAGCGGCGGGGCAGGGATCCCCTCAGGCTACACCTTC; CDR3: CASSGGAGIPSGYTF
V: TRBV7-3; length: 16; size: NA; J: TRBJ1-6; D: NA; DNA: TGTGCCAGCAGCTTAGATGGTCCAGGCCTAAATTCACCCCTCCACTTT; CDR3: CASSLDGPGLNSPLHF
V: TRBV7-3; length: 15; size: NA; J: TRBJ2-2; D: TRBD1; DNA: TGTGCCAGCAGCTTAGGGACAGGGATCACCGGGGAGCTGTTTTTT; CDR3: CASSLGTGITGELFF
V: TRBV3-1/TRBV3-2; length: 15; size: NA; J: TRBJ2-5; D: NA; DNA: TGTGCCAGCAGCCCCCCTGACTACCTGGTCGAGACCCAGTACTTC; CDR3: CASSPPDYLVETQYF
V: TRBV30; length: 11; size: NA; J: TRBJ1-6; D: NA; DNA: TGTGCTGGAGAGCGGAATTCACCCCTCCACTTT; CDR3: CAGERNSPLHF
V: TRBV6-5; length: 14; size: NA; J: TRBJ2-1; D: TRBD2; DNA: TGTGCCAGCAGTTATGATCCGCGGGGGTTAGAGCAGTTCTTC; CDR3: CASSYDPRGLEQFF
V: TRBV6-5; length: 14; size: NA; J: TRBJ2-5; D: TRBD2; DNA: TGTGCCATTACGAAAGCGGGAGGAACGGAGACCCAGTACTTC; CDR3: CAITKAGGTETQYF
V: TRBV5-1; length: 15; size: NA; J: TRBJ1-4; D: TRBD1; DNA: TGCGCCAGCAGCTTTAGAGACAGGGGAAATGAAAAACTGTTTTTT; CDR3: CASSFRDRGNEKLFF
V: TRBV15; length: 16; size: NA; J: TRBJ1-1; D: NA; DNA: TGTGCCACCAGCAGAGTTCGGGGGGGCGGGAACACTGAAGCTTTCTTT; CDR3: CATSRVRGGGNTEAFF
V: TRBV28; length: 18; size: NA; J: TRBJ1-1; D: TRBD1; DNA: TGTGCCAGCAGTTTACCTGGGACAGGGGGCGGGCGGAACACTGAAGCTTTCTTT; CDR3: CASSLPGTGGGRNTEAFF
V: TRBV27; length: 15; size: NA; J: TRBJ2-3; D: NA; DNA: TGTGCCAGCAGTATCCTCCTAGGGGGCACAGATACGCAGTATTTT; CDR3: CASSILLGGTDTQYF
V: TRBV7-9; length: 14; size: NA; J: TRBJ1-2; D: NA; DNA: TGTGCCAGCAGCTGGGAGCAGAGCCACTATGGCTACACCTTC; CDR3: CASSWEQSHYGYTF
V: TRBV28; length: 15; size: NA; J: TRBJ1-4; D: NA; DNA: TGTGCCAGCAGACCTTTAACAGACGGTAATGAAAAACTGTTTTTT; CDR3: CASRPLTDGNEKLFF
V: TRBV7-2; length: 16; size: NA; J: TRBJ2-1; D: TRBD2; DNA: TGTGCCAGCAGCTTTTCTAGCGGGAGTAGGTACAATGAGCAGTTCTTC; CDR3: CASSFSSGSRYNEQFF
V: TRBV4-3; length: 16; size: few; J: TRBJ1-6; D: NA; DNA: TGCGCCAGCAGCCAAGGTTGGGACTCTAAGAATTCACCCCTCCACTTT; CDR3: CASSQGWDSKNSPLHF
V: TRBV25-1; length: 13; size: NA; J: TRBJ2-2; D: NA; DNA: TGTGCCAGCAGAGGAGGGATCACCGGGGAGCTGTTTTTT; CDR3: CASRGGITGELFF
V: TRBV20-1; length: 14; size: NA; J: TRBJ2-3; D: NA; DNA: TGCAGTGCTAGTTCAGGTTTACGCGCAGATACGCAGTATTTT; CDR3: CSASSGLRADTQYF
V: TRBV27; length: 15; size: NA; J: TRBJ1-3; D: NA; DNA: TGTGCCAGCAGTCGGGGGGGGAGCTCTGGAAACACCATATATTTT; CDR3: CASSRGGSSGNTIYF